The rows below give T cell receptor beta chains drawn from one sample of a study of blood T cells in healthy people across ages. MiXCR, applied by TCRdb to the 5' RACE reads, yields one record per CDR3 protein. This sample yields 600,000 to 1,000,000 distinct CDR3 sequences, of which 20% to 30% are seen a single time; under 4% belongs to the top ten. These data were likewise used in another study, on T cells of mothers and their children.

The specimen sequenced was blood. The receptor source for this set is a boy between 10 and 17 years old in good health. Each CDR3 is given with its conserved first and last residue. The order of the fields is CDR3 length, V gene, D gene, clone size, J gene, CDR3 DNA, CDR3 protein. D genes are given only for firm matches. Rows may omit the clone size; those that give it use once, few, many or a size class.

>15|TRBV10-3|.|few|TRBJ2-5
TGTGCCATCAGTGAGTCTAGGGCAACCCAAGAGACCCAGTACTTC
CAISESRATQETQYF
>16|TRBV4-1|.|.|TRBJ1-1
TGCGCCAGCCTCCCTGACAGAGACAACATGAACACTGAAGCTTTCTTT
CASLPDRDNMNTEAFF
>14|TRBV6-4|.|few|TRBJ1-2
TGTGCCAGCAGTGACGAGGGTCGAGGCTCCGGCTACACCTTC
CASSDEGRGSGYTF
>16|TRBV28|.|.|TRBJ2-5
TGTGCCAGCAGAAAACGCCACGTCTGGCCCAAACCGATGCAGTACTTC
CASRKRHVWPKPMQYF
>15|TRBV20-1|.|few|TRBJ1-1
TGCAGTGCTCCCCGCCCTCGGGGGGCGAACACTGAAGCTTTCTTT
CSAPRPRGANTEAFF
>14|TRBV7-2|.|.|TRBJ2-1
TGTGCCAGCAGCTTAGCCCTTTCCTACAATGAGCAGTTCTTC
CASSLALSYNEQFF
>16|TRBV6-5|.|.|TRBJ2-7
TGTGCCAGCAGTTACGGGATGCGGGGCGCCTCCTACGAGCAGTACTTC
CASSYGMRGASYEQYF
>15|TRBV12-3/TRBV12-4|.|few|TRBJ2-1
TGTGCCAGCAGTCCGATCCCGAGCTCCTACAATGAGCAGTTCTTC
CASSPIPSSYNEQFF
>14|TRBV6-6|.|.|TRBJ2-3
TGTGCCAGCAGTTACCTAACGAAGGCAGATACGCAGTATTTT
CASSYLTKADTQYF
>15|TRBV7-9|.|few|TRBJ2-5
TGTGCCAGCAGCCAGACCCTGGGGTCGGTGGAGACCCAGTACTTC
CASSQTLGSVETQYF
>17|TRBV5-1|TRBD1|.|TRBJ2-2
TGCGCCAGCAACCTCGGACAGGGGGCGTTGAACACCGGGGAGCTGTTTTTT
CASNLGQGALNTGELFF
>15|TRBV28|.|few|TRBJ1-5
TGTGCCAGCAGTTTATCTACCCCCGGGGGGCAGCCCCAGCATTTT
CASSLSTPGGQPQHF
>13|TRBV29-1|.|few|TRBJ1-4
TGCAGCGTTGAGGACCCAGGGTGGGAAAAACTGTTTTTT
CSVEDPGWEKLFF
>16|TRBV3-1|TRBD1|.|TRBJ1-3
TGTGCCAGCAGCCAAATTGACAGGGTACCTGGAAACACCATATATTTT
CASSQIDRVPGNTIYF
>14|TRBV20-1|.|.|TRBJ2-5
TGCAGTGCTAGAGATCCCCAGCGGCAAGAGACCCAGTACTTC
CSARDPQRQETQYF
>13|TRBV7-8|.|many|TRBJ2-1
TGTGCCAGCAGCTTAGCAAGGGGCAATGAGCAGTTCTTC
CASSLARGNEQFF
>13|TRBV13|TRBD1|few|TRBJ2-7
TGTGCCAGCAGCCTCCTCAGGGGGCAGGAGCAGTACTTC
CASSLLRGQEQYF
>11|TRBV29-1|.|.|TRBJ1-1
TGCGCAGAAAAGGGAGGCACTGAAGCTTTCTTT
CAEKGGTEAFF
>14|TRBV4-3|.|.|TRBJ2-3
TGCGCCAGCAGCCAAGAAGCGAGCGCAGATACGCAGTATTTT
CASSQEASADTQYF
>14|TRBV14|.|few|TRBJ1-4
TGTGCCAGCAACCAAGAACCTGCTTATGAAAAACTGTTTTTT
CASNQEPAYEKLFF
>15|TRBV2|.|few|TRBJ1-4
TGTGCCAGCAGTGAAGGGGGATCGGCCCGTGAAAAACTGTTTTTT
CASSEGGSAREKLFF
>14|TRBV6-4|.|.|TRBJ2-5
TGTGCCAGCAGTGACCCCGCTACAAAAGAGACCCAGTACTTC
CASSDPATKETQYF
>13|TRBV9|.|.|TRBJ1-2
TGTGCCAGCAGCAGGGGAGGTGACTATGGCTACACCTTC
CASSRGGDYGYTF
>13|TRBV19|.|.|TRBJ1-1
TGTGCCAGTCAAGGCACAACTACCACTGAAGCTTTCTTT
CASQGTTTTEAFF
>16|TRBV5-4|TRBD1|.|TRBJ2-3
TGTGCCAGCAGCTTGGATCGGACAGGGGGCTCAGATACGCAGTATTTT
CASSLDRTGGSDTQYF
>14|TRBV7-2|.|many|TRBJ2-3
TGTGCCAGCAGCTTAGTGGGGGTCGCAGATACGCAGTATTTT
CASSLVGVADTQYF
>15|TRBV12-3/TRBV12-4|.|few|TRBJ2-1
TGTGCCAGCAGTGACTGGGTTAAAAGGGGCGATGAGCAGTTCTTC
CASSDWVKRGDEQFF
>15|TRBV5-5|TRBD1|.|TRBJ1-6
TGTGCCAGCAGCCCGTTGCAGGGGGTATTTTCACCCCTCCACTTT
CASSPLQGVFSPLHF
>15|TRBV29-1|TRBD1|few|TRBJ2-2
TGCAGCGTTGTCCTGGGACAGGGAAACACCGGGGAGCTGTTTTTT
CSVVLGQGNTGELFF
>13|TRBV10-3|TRBD1|few|TRBJ2-3
TGTGCCATCACAGGGACAGGCACAGATACGCAGTATTTT
CAITGTGTDTQYF
>17|TRBV28|TRBD2|few|TRBJ2-1
TGTGCCAGCAGTGCGCTAGCGGGAGGTCGATTGTCGAATGAGCAGTTCTTC
CASSALAGGRLSNEQFF
>14|TRBV5-1|TRBD1|few|TRBJ2-5
TGCGCCAGCAGACAGGGGGGTCGGGTTGAGACCCAGTACTTC
CASRQGGRVETQYF
>17|TRBV5-1|.|.|TRBJ2-1
TGCGCCAGCAGCGGAACCGGGACACTGGCATTGCGAAATGAGCAGTTCTTC
CASSGTGTLALRNEQFF
>15|TRBV5-8|TRBD2|few|TRBJ2-7
TGTGCCAGCAGCTACCGGGGGGATGCTTATTACGAGCAGTACTTC
CASSYRGDAYYEQYF
>16|TRBV4-3|TRBD1|.|TRBJ2-1
TGCGCCAGCAGCCAAGATAGGGGACAGGGGGCTAGTGAGCAGTTCTTC
CASSQDRGQGASEQFF
>13|TRBV19|TRBD1|few|TRBJ1-2
TGTGCCAGTAAACAGGGGGCAGACTATGGCTACACCTTC
CASKQGADYGYTF
>15|TRBV7-9|TRBD2|.|TRBJ2-1
TGTGCCGGCAGCCCTTACGGGACTAGTAGCAATGAGCAGTTCTTC
CAGSPYGTSSNEQFF